This T cell receptor (beta chain) was observed in a study of spatial heterogeneity in lung cancer. Time point reported: sample taken at primary tumor resection. Untreated early-stage non-small cell lung cancer patients, 65 to 90 in total, were the donors. Tumor, nontumor lung or frozen PBMC supplied whole RNA, sequenced without sorting. TCR cDNA molecules each carried a unique molecular identifier. TCRdb itself ran the 5' RACE reads through MiXCR, one entry per CDR3 protein. The profile shows some 21,000 distinct CDR3 sequences, over 3% of them singletons. This clonotype was counted at least ten times. Germline assignment: CDR1 DFQATT and CDR2 SNEGSKA (reference sequence). V lost 8 bases and J lost 6, with 22 bases in between. The CDR3 loop spans 14 amino acids.

The chain links TRBV20-1 to TRBJ1-2; D is unresolved. The sample in question was PBMCs, obtained at surgery. The origin of this receptor is a female donor with early-stage non-small cell lung cancer. The CDR3: CSPQVPRTTDGYTF. The CDR3 DNA is TGCAGTCCCCAGGTCCCGCGAACTACGGATGGCTACACCTTC.